Following are 11 T cell receptor beta chains from one sample sequenced in a study of blood T cell repertoires in COVID-19. The method was immunoSEQ multiplex PCR; TCRdb's version includes in-frame clones alone and lacks a portion of them. The table has hundreds of thousands of clones, about nine tenths seen once. The material sequenced was peripheral blood. The receptors were sampled from a woman aged 30 to 39 with active or convalescent COVID-19.

The chain employs TRBV27 and TRBJ2-2, with TRBD2 matching 14 bases. Germline lookup yields CDR1 MNHEY and CDR2 SMNVEV (reference sequence). CDR3 length equals 18 residues. Trimming removed 3 bases from V and 6 bases from J; junction bases left unmatched: 9. The CDR3 DNA reads TGTGCCAGCAGTTTCTTCCCGATGACTAGCGGGGGGGCCGGGGAGCTGTTTTTT. It codes for CASSFFPMTSGGAGELFF.

The chain uses TRBV4-2 and TRBJ2-7; 7 bases are a match to TRBD1. CDR3 length equals 14 residues. From germline, CDR1 is LGHNA and CDR2 YNFKEQ. V shed 1 base and J 0 bases; nucleotides not matched to a gene: 0. The CDR3 nucleotides are TGTGCCAGCAGCCAAGGACAGGGCTCCTACGAGCAGTACTTC. Amino acid sequence: CASSQGQGSYEQYF.

CDR3 region: CASSLVLAGGQNEQFF. CDR3 DNA sequence: TGTGCCAGCAGCTTAGTCCTAGCGGGAGGGCAGAATGAGCAGTTCTTC. V and J are TRBV11-2 and TRBJ2-1, with 12 positions matching TRBD2. CDR3 size: 16 residues. The V gene end was trimmed by 1 base and the J gene end by 7 bases; junction bases not matched to a gene: 5. Germline lookup yields CDR1 SGHAT and CDR2 FQNNGV.

The rearrangement uses TRBV12-3 or TRBV12-4 and TRBJ1-2; TRBD1 might be the D (5 bases). Trimming cost V 7 bases and J 6 bases, with 12 bases left between them. This CDR3 is 12 amino acids long. CDR3 region: CASTQGPNGYTF. The CDR3 region has the DNA TGTGCCAGCACCCAGGGCCCCAATGGCTACACCTTC.

This clone was counted once. The chain recombines TRBV5-4 with TRBJ2-3; 8 bases align to TRBD2. Trimming removed 7 bases from V and 0 bases from J; junction bases left unmatched: 10. Germline V CDR1 and CDR2: SGHNT, YYREEE (reference sequence). The CDR3 has 16 amino acids. The CDR3: CASGGGIASSTDTQYF. CDR3 nucleotides: TGTGCCAGCGGCGGGGGGATAGCGAGTAGCACAGATACGCAGTATTTT.

J is TRBJ1-2 and V is TRBV29-1; unclear D gene. V lost 4 bases, J lost 4 bases, and 10 bases lay in between. This CDR3 has 12 residues. Germline CDR1 SQVTM, CDR2 ANQGSEA. The CDR3 protein is CSVGFQSYGYTF. CDR3 bases: TGCAGCGTTGGGTTCCAGTCCTATGGCTACACCTTC.

The V gene is TRBV6-6, the J gene TRBJ1-5, with D maybe TRBD1 (6 bases). CDR3 length: 13 residues. Germline CDR1 reads MNHNY; CDR2 reads SVGAGI (reference sequence). V was cut by 7 bases and J by 5 bases, with 12 bases left in between. The CDR3 loop is CASNPDSDQPQHF. The CDR3, as DNA: TGTGCCAGCAACCCGGACAGCGATCAGCCCCAGCATTTT.

This clone was seen a single time. V is TRBV15 and J is TRBJ1-5; D might be TRBD1 (5 bases). The CDR3 extends over 17 amino acids. Germline V gives CDR1 LNHNV, CDR2 YYDKDF (reference sequence). V was cut by 3 bases and J by 2 bases, with 17 bases left in between. The CDR3, as DNA: TGTGCCACCAGCAGTAAACCGGATTCGGGGGGCAATCAGCCCCAGCATTTT. It translates to CATSSKPDSGGNQPQHF.

The chain is built from TRBV4-1 and TRBJ1-2; the D is unclear. The V end was cut by 0 bases, the J end by 6 bases, with 11 bases between. The CDR3 totals 14 residues. CDR1 and CDR2 from the germline V gene are MGHRA and YSYEKL. DNA of the CDR3: TGCGCCAGCAGCCAAGACCCGTCAGTACATGGCTACACCTTC. The encoded protein is CASSQDPSVHGYTF.

This sequence joins TRBV28 and TRBJ1-1; the D is unclear. The germline V gene encodes CDR1 MDHEN and CDR2 SYDVKM. V lost 3 bases and J lost 1, with 3 bases in between. This CDR3 comprises 12 residues. The CDR3 sequence: CASSFWNTEAFF. The DNA for the CDR3 is TGTGCCAGCAGTTTCTGGAACACTGAAGCTTTCTTT.

This clone was seen just once. The J gene is TRBJ1-6, the V gene TRBV7-9; a weak D match, TRBD1 (6 bases). Germline lookup yields CDR1 SEHNR and CDR2 FQNEAQ (reference sequence). V dropped 3 bases and J dropped 7 bases, with 13 bases sitting between them. The length of the CDR3 is 15 residues. The CDR3 loop is CASSFLGQRNSPLHF. The CDR3 nucleotides are TGTGCCAGCAGCTTTCTCGGACAGCGAAATTCACCCCTCCACTTT.